Here is one TCR beta chain with its context. The germline V gene encodes CDR1 LGHNA and CDR2 YSLEER. The V end lost 0 bases, the J end lost 2 bases, and 16 bases lay between the germline ends. This CDR3 is 17 amino acids long. These data belong to a study of cytomegalovirus exposure and HLA in healthy donors. PCR amplification relied on 60 Vbeta primers (plus 13 Jbeta primers). Profiling relied on immunoSEQ multiplex PCR, and the TCRdb table lists in-frame clones only, not all of them. The data contain 150,000 to 200,000 clones, more than 75% of them seen just once; the ten biggest clones take up roughly 1.5%.

The clonotype was recovered from a woman between 45 and 65 years old in good health and CMV-seronegative. The chain employs TRBV4-3 and TRBJ1-2; D call uncertain. Sequencing input: PBMCs. The CDR3 protein is CASSQDRGLGANYGYTF. CDR3 coding DNA: TGCGCCAGCAGCCAAGATCGTGGGCTGGGTGCGAACTATGGCTACACCTTC.